The present T cell receptor (beta chain) was sequenced within a study of T cells in Graves' hyperthyroidism and ophthalmopathy. What was amplified from RNA transcripts were TCR beta CDR3 regions. Initially, a first-round RT-PCR of the TCR CDR3 employed the HTBI primer set. Using its own MiXCR run on the multiplex PCR reads, TCRdb lists one record per CDR3 protein. The repertoire holds some 460,000 distinct CDR3 sequences, with 15% to 18% as singletons. Germline V CDR1 and CDR2: DFQATT, SNEGSKA (reference sequence). This CDR3 contains 15 residues. The J segment lost 10 bases and the V segment lost 1 base, leaving 9 bases of the junction unmatched. Ten or more counts support this clonotype.

The sequenced material came from blood. This rearrangement joins TRBV20-1 to TRBJ2-1, with TRBD2 matching over 11 bases. The receptor's source is a woman in her late teens or twenties with Graves' hyperthyroidism. CDR3 protein: CSARARRGLAEEQFF. CDR3 nucleotides: TGCAGTGCTAGAGCGAGGCGGGGACTAGCGGAGGAGCAGTTCTTC.